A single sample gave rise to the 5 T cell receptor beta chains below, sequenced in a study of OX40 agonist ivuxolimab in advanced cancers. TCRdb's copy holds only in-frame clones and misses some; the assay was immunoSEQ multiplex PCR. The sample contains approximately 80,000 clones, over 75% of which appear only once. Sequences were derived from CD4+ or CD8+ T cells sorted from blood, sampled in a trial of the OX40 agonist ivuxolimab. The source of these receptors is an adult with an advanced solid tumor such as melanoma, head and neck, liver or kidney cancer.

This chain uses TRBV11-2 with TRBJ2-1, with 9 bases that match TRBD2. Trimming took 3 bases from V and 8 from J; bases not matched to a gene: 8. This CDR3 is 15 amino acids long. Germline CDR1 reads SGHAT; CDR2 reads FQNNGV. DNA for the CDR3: TGTGCCAGCAGCTTGACTAGCGGCCCGGAGTATGAGCAGTTCTTC. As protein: CASSLTSGPEYEQFF.

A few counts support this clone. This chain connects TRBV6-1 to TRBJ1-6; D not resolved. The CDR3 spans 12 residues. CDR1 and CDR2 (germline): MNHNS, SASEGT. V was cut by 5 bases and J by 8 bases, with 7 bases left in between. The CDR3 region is CASSRIDSPLHF. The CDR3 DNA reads TGTGCCAGCAGTAGAATTGATTCACCCCTCCACTTT.

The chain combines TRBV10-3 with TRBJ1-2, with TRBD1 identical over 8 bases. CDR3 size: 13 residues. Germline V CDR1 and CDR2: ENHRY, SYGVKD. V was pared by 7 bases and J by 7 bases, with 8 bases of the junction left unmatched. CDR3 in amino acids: CAITDPDRAGYTF. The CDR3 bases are TGTGCCATCACCGACCCGGACAGGGCTGGCTACACCTTC.

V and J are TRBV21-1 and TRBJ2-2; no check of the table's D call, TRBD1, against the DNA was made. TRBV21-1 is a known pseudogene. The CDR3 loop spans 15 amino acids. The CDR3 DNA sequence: TGTGCCAGCAGAACGGGACATTTTCTTGGGGGGGAGCTGTTTTTT. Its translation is CASRTGHFLGGELFF.

The CDR3 region is CASSEWGLAGGSEQFF. CDR3 nucleotides: TGTGCCAGCAGTGAATGGGGACTAGCGGGGGGAAGTGAGCAGTTCTTC. The gene calls are TRBV6-1 and TRBJ2-1; 15 nucleotides match TRBD2. J was trimmed by 9 bases and V by 2 bases; bases with no gene match: 5. CDR1 and CDR2 from the germline V gene are MNHNS and SASEGT. This CDR3 has 16 amino acids.